These 4 T cell receptor beta chains were sequenced from one sample in a study of TIL therapy for anti-PD-1-resistant metastatic lung cancer (dated by TCRdb to the early 2020s). The intended sense of this specimen's time point label: pre-treatment sample, taken before nivolumab and TIL therapy. Using bias-controlled multiplex PCR with the immunoSEQ v3 hsTCRB kit, the TCR beta CDR3 regions were amplified from genomic DNA. Drawn from immuneACCESS, this table holds only the in-frame rearrangements with V and J called that TCRdb kept. Clones are partly lost; checked studies trace under half to an unresolved V gene and leave the rest unexplained. This sample lists tens of thousands of clones; around nine tenths were detected once. The ten largest clones capture about 2.5% of the sample. The sequences come from blood, collected at baseline. These TCRs come from a person aged 25 to 85 with non-small cell lung cancer.

The genes are TRBV19 and TRBJ2-5; 7 bases align to TRBD1. Germline assignment: CDR1 LNHDA and CDR2 SQIVND (reference sequence). J gave up 5 bases and V 4 bases, and 10 bases lay outside the gene matches. This CDR3 spans 15 amino acids. CDR3 coding DNA: TGTGCCAGTAGTACCCAGGGACAGTTCGCCGAGACCCAGTACTTC. Protein: CASSTQGQFAETQYF.

V usage is TRBV30 and J usage is TRBJ1-5, with TRBD1 as a possible D gene (6 bases). Trimming removed 3 bases from V and 6 bases from J, with 15 bases in between. Germline CDR1 and CDR2: GTSNPN and SVGIG (reference sequence). CDR3 length: 14 residues. The CDR3 DNA sequence: TGTGCCTGGAGCCACATACAGGGAGCTCAGCCCCAGCATTTT. Translation gives CAWSHIQGAQPQHF.

This rearrangement joins TRBV7-7 to TRBJ2-2; a weak D match, TRBD1 (5 bases). With 8 bases removed from V and 5 bases from J, the gap between germline ends came to 18 bases. CDR1 is SSHAT and CDR2 is FNYEAQ in the germline V gene (reference sequence). The CDR3 loop spans 15 amino acids. The CDR3, as DNA: TGTGCCAGCGCGCAGGGTAATATATATACCGGGGAGCTGTTTTTT. This encodes CASAQGNIYTGELFF.

This chain joins TRBV7-2 and TRBJ2-2, with D tentatively TRBD1 (6 bases). Looked up from germline, CDR1 is SGHTA and CDR2 is FQGNSA. Between the trimmed V and J ends, which lost 5 bases and 6 bases, there was a span of 13 bases. The CDR3 spans 14 residues. The CDR3, as DNA: TGTGCCAGCAGCGCGAACAGGGTCGCCGGGGAGCTGTTTTTT. Its translation: CASSANRVAGELFF.